This T cell receptor beta chain was sequenced during a study of cytomegalovirus exposure and HLA in healthy donors (dated 2017 in TCRdb). Looking at the study overall: In an earlier analysis of 550 to 750 of the donors, approximately 260 Gb of sequence data and 95 million to 130 million unique TCR beta sequences from about 179 million T cells were reported. An early release that covered more than 550 HLA-typed donors contained about 300 gigabases of sequencing data and 80 million or so unique TCR sequences. Of the roughly 420 genotyped donors, 81% were placed in the genetic ancestry cluster associated with self-reported Caucasian donors. The aim of the study was to test whether cataloging public T cell receptors could identify signatures of past pathogen exposure. The T cell repertoires of 700 or so subjects were profiled by immunosequencing and related to cytomegalovirus serostatus. In addition to the first cohort of around 670 subjects, a separate validation cohort of approximately 130 different subjects was used. To predict cytomegalovirus infection status, the study combined high-throughput TCR immunosequencing, statistical association of individual TCRs with disease status, and machine learning. To study patterns of TCR occurrence, a later analysis re-analyzed previously published TCR beta repertoires from several hundred donors and added high-resolution HLA genotyping. The later analysis used no new phenotypic data to find candidate immune exposures, relying instead on TCR beta sequences and their occurrence across donors. In an earlier analysis of about 590 of the donors, high-throughput TCR beta sequencing was used to judge whether each TCR beta V gene segment behaved as functional or pseudogenic. Donor age, sex, ethnicity and CMV serostatus were collected together with the repertoire data. In a later genetic analysis, genome-wide SNP genotypes for about three fifths of the 666 donors were used, and that subset was treated as a discovery cohort. Every repertoire in the discovery cohort had been generated on one and the same sequencing platform. Both class I and class II loci were covered by HLA typing, at four-digit resolution. The number of typed donors differed by locus: roughly 620-640 for A, B, C, DRB1 and DQB1; some 500 for DQA1; around 580 for DPA1; and around 470 for DPB1. Roughly five DR-DQ haplotypes were handled as single units for association and clustering, since linkage in the cohort was strong. On average, 235,054 unique TCR beta nucleotide sequences were sequenced per donor among 398 genotyped donors of the cohort, with roughly 18% of those sequences being non-productive.

Based on the germline V gene (reference sequence), the CDR1 and CDR2 sequences are LNHDA and SQIVND. Reading from cysteine to phenylalanine, the CDR3 counts 14 amino acids. The entry retains the CDR3 DNA only, 42 bases that are in frame from base 1. Results the study describes overall, beyond this receptor: HLA typing was unavailable for some donors at each locus, so association tests used only the typed subset. When HLA alleles, especially DR and DQ, strongly co-occurred, attributing TCR associations to individual alleles was difficult. A further reported finding was that TCR beta sequences accurately predicted the HLA-A and HLA-B alleles for most subjects in the first cohort. Broadly in line with IMGT annotations, most TCR beta V segments showed up in productive rearrangements about 87% or about 30% of the time in an earlier analysis of approximately 600 of the donors. Immune exposure information for the cohort was limited to CMV serostatus. According to a later analysis, TCR association rates differed among HLA loci, with DRB1 alleles showing the most associated TCRs and HLA-C alleles showing the fewest. The presence/absence analyses assumed that sequencing depth was roughly uniform across donors, and that assumption may not be true. A cluster of highly shared sequence variants was judged likely to be a technical artifact of the sequencing pipeline. Linkage disequilibrium might explain the correlated functional status among segregating V segments, but an unknown experimental factor could not be excluded. According to a later analysis, parvovirus B19, influenza, CMV and Epstein-Barr virus appeared linked to several top co-occurrence clusters. Because the 87-base-pair reads could not distinguish some IMGT-functional V segments, including TRBV6-2 and TRBV6-3, those segments were excluded. In a later analysis, around 15,000 TCR beta sequences were associated with specific HLA alleles at a false discovery rate of 0.05. It was suggested by the authors that the approach could potentially be generalized to other disease states and immunological phenotypes. An association between a missense DCLRE1C variant and V-gene and J-gene trimming of TCR beta chains was found in a later genetic analysis and replicated in an independent cohort. Because counts were too low, seventeen rarely observed V segments, including chromosome 9 orphons, were left out of the earlier analysis of over 550 of the donors. Compared with the approximately 720-donor mean, donors in an Asian-associated ancestry cluster had fewer N-insertions in productive TCRs, according to a later genetic analysis. Most TCR sequences were observed very rarely across donors, whereas some public TCRs were present in many individuals. The classifier was reported to diagnose cytomegalovirus status with high specificity and sensitivity in both the original cohort and the validation cohort. A later analysis found that most CMV-associated TCR beta chains appeared HLA-restricted, with HLA associations seemingly driven largely by CMV exposure. A few of the identified cytomegalovirus-associated TCR beta chains were confirmed in vitro to be specific for cytomegalovirus antigens. In a later analysis, HLA-associated TCR beta chains were found to be more clonally expanded and to have lower generation probabilities than equally common non-associated chains. The study gave a list of 150 to 200 TCR beta chains associated with cytomegalovirus. Only TCR beta chains were sequenced in this cohort, and the absence of alpha or paired-chain data limited detectable features.

Libraries were built with the immunoSEQ multiplex PCR assay. A mixture of 60 forward primers for TCR Vbeta segments and 13 reverse primers for TCR Jbeta segments was used in the multiplex PCR. The CDR3 region of rearranged TCR beta genes was amplified from genomic DNA by a multiplex PCR assay. On the Illumina HiSeq System, the amplified TCR beta libraries were sequenced as 87-base-pair reads. The authors' analysis ran thus. A later analysis tallied tens of millions of unique TCR beta chains across the 700 or so repertoires, and about 10 million of those chains were shared by two or more donors. Raw reads were error-corrected and collapsed into unique sequences with a nearest-neighbor algorithm that merged closely related sequences to remove PCR and sequencing errors. To assign V, D and J gene segments, CDR3 sequences were aligned to IMGT reference sequences. For a sequence to be retained, a match of at least six nucleotides was required to both a V gene segment and a J gene segment. A rearrangement counted as productive if the CDR3 had no stop codons and remained in frame with V and J, and every other rearrangement counted as non-productive. CDR3 was defined according to IMGT convention as the region running from the second conserved V-encoded cysteine to the conserved J-encoded phenylalanine. In an earlier analysis of around 640 of the donors, sequences lacking an unambiguous match to a single V gene segment were excluded. An earlier analysis of approximately 590 of the donors classified V segments as functional when productive rearrangements were above 56.7% and as segregating when the standard deviation between donors was above 5%. To diagnose cytomegalovirus status from the catalog of TCR beta chain sequences, a statistical classification framework was built. In a later analysis, V and J genes were assigned by comparing TCR nucleotide sequences against IMGT/GENE-DB human TR gene sequences. A later analysis assigned CDR3 sequences and most-parsimonious VDJ recombination scenarios with the TCRdist pipeline. In a later analysis, every TCR beta chain was defined by the combination of its CDR3 amino acid sequence and its V-gene family, and reads without a unique V-gene family were dropped. A later analysis removed 592 highly shared, low-generation-probability nucleotide sequences to deal with suspected cross-contamination and a sequencing artifact. For each public chain, a later analysis derived a clonal expansion index from normalized ranks of inferred template counts within each repertoire. In a later analysis, generation probabilities were computed using a VDJ recombination model fitted to out-of-frame rearrangements, and the results were checked against IGoR. Hypergeometric tests were used in a later analysis to score TCR-TCR, TCR-HLA and TCR-CMV co-occurrence, with a repertoire-size bias correction applied to the TCR pairs. In a later analysis, false discovery rates were estimated by permuting HLA or CMV assignments 20 times. In a later analysis, co-occurring TCRs were grouped using DBSCAN, with TCRdist sequence similarity added in when clustering inside HLA-allele-positive subsets. Repertoires with fewer than 30,000 or more than 120,000 public chains were left out of co-occurrence clustering, as were a handful of repertoires with anomalous nucleotide sharing. The table was pulled from immuneACCESS by TCRdb, which kept in-frame rearrangements only. Such tables lose some clones; where checked, under half of the loss comes from unresolved V genes, and the rest has no known cause. D and trimming come from the DNA, and the V and J calls and clone size come from that table. The sample table lists about 140,000 clones, about 87% of them with a count of one. Clones ranked in the top ten supply 4% to 6.5% of the sample.

With respect to this clone: Its antigen is not yet known. The junction differs from germline at one of its ends, possibly a read error.

The cohort consisted of 600 to 750 healthy bone marrow donors. At the time of sampling, all cohort members were nominally healthy, though unrecorded immune exposures were likely present. The donor tested CMV seronegative and was one of the 352 seronegative cohort members. A peripheral blood sample was collected from each donor, and TCR beta sequencing was performed on peripheral blood mononuclear cells. Genomic DNA extraction from the blood cell samples was performed with the Qiagen DNeasy Blood Extraction Kit. The specimen was PBMCs. This receptor was identified in a woman aged 25-40 years in good health and CMV-seronegative. This chain is built from TRBV19 and TRBJ1-5, with TRBD1 as a weak D call on 5 bases. The CDR3 amino acid sequence is: CASRIDSSNQPQHF. Here is the DNA: TGTGCCAGTAGGATAGACAGTAGCAATCAGCCCCAGCATTTT.